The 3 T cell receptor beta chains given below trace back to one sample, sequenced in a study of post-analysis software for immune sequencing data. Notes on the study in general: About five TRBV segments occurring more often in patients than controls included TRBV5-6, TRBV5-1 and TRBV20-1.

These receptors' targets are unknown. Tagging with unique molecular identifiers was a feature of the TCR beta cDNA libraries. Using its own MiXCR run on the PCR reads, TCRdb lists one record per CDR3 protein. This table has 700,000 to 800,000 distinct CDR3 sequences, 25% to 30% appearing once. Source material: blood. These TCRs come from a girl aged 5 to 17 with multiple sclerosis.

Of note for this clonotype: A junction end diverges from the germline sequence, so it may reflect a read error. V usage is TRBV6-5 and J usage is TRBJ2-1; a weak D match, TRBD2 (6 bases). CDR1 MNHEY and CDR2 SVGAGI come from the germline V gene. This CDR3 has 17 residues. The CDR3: CVSSYSRVGSSYNEQFF. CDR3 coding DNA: TGTGTCAGCAGTTACTCGAGGGTCGGGAGCTCCTACAATGAGCAGTTCTTC.

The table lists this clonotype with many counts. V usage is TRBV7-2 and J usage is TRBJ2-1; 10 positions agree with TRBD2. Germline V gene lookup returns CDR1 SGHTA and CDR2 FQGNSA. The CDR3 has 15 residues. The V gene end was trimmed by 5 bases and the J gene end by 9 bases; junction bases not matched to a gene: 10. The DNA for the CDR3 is TGTGCCAGCAGCATAAACAGCGGGGGGGCCGGTGAGCAGTTCTTC. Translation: CASSINSGGAGEQFF.

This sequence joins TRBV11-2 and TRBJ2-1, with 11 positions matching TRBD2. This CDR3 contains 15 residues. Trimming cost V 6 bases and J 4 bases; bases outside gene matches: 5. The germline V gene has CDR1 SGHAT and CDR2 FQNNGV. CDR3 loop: CASRGGTSGYNEQFF. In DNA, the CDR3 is TGTGCCAGCAGGGGGGGGACTAGCGGATACAATGAGCAGTTCTTC.